This TCR beta chain stems from a study of cytomegalovirus exposure and HLA in healthy donors. It was the roughly 110-subject validation cohort, separate from the roughly 700-subject first cohort, to which the donors belonged. Concerning this clone itself: Its antigen is unknown.

Produced via immunoSEQ multiplex PCR; TCRdb's table is partial and in-frame only. Seen here are some 150,000 clones, just over 85% observed once, and the top ten hold about 2.2%. The CDR3 has 16 residues. V lost 2 bases, J lost 0 bases, and 15 bases lay in between. Germline V gene lookup returns CDR1 SGDLS and CDR2 YYNGEE. Points from the study as a whole: The study labeled roughly 160 TCR beta chains cytomegalovirus-associated. Whilst most TCR sequences proved rare, a subset of public TCRs occurred across many donors.

This chain joins TRBV9 and TRBJ2-7, with D possibly matching TRBD1 (7 bases). This TCR was recovered from a human donor in good health. The sample consisted of PBMCs. CDR3 sequence: CASSVGGDSSSYEQYF. The CDR3 bases are TGTGCCAGCAGCGTCGGAGGGGACAGTTCCTCCTACGAGCAGTACTTC.